This TCR beta chain comes out of a study of long-term antiretroviral therapy in people with HIV. The CDR3 is made up of 12 amino acids. The germline gives CDR1 SGHDN, CDR2 FVKESK. V lost 4 bases and J lost 9, with 10 bases in between. The run of the v3.0 immunoSEQ assay was at survey level. For each individual sample, sequencing targeted roughly 40,000-50,000 T-cell genomes. Produced via immunoSEQ multiplex PCR; TCRdb's table is partial and in-frame only. This sample has 20,000 to 25,000 clones, with over 80% found just once. Worth noting for this clone: Its cognate antigen is unknown.

The study's findings and limits: Blood collection from about 2004 to 2018 possibly occurred under older ART regimens.

The sequence was collected from a man between 18 and 29 years old with HIV. This chain links TRBV14 with TRBJ2-1; unclear D gene. The material was unsorted PBMCs, obtained roughly 4 years after starting antiretroviral therapy. This chain's CDR3 is CASSRRPGEQFF. CDR3 bases: TGTGCCAGCAGCCGTAGACCGGGTGAGCAGTTCTTC.